These T cell receptor beta chains were read from a single sample in a study of cytomegalovirus exposure and HLA in healthy donors. TCRdb's copy holds only in-frame clones and misses some; the assay was immunoSEQ multiplex PCR. In the table there are some 72,000 clones, 90% to 96% of which are singletons. The source material was PBMCs. The source of these receptors is a man between 18 and 35 years old in good health and CMV-seropositive. CDR3s include the opening cysteine and the closing phenylalanine or tryptophan. A D gene is named only where the DNA matches it firmly. The size field is filled for only some rows; it gives once, few, many or a size class.

CDR3 length: 12; V gene: TRBV10-2; clone size: .; J gene: TRBJ2-7; D gene: .; CDR3 DNA: TGCGCCAGCCGGGACTCAACCTACGAGCAGTACTTC; CDR3 protein: CASRDSTYEQYF
CDR3 length: 16; V gene: TRBV7-2; clone size: .; J gene: TRBJ1-2; D gene: .; CDR3 DNA: TGTGCCAGCAGCTTAAGGCACAGGCCCCTTGGCTATGGCTACACCTTC; CDR3 protein: CASSLRHRPLGYGYTF
CDR3 length: 14; V gene: TRBV7-9; clone size: .; J gene: TRBJ2-5; D gene: .; CDR3 DNA: TGTGCCAGCAGCTTACGCAGTCGTCAAGAGACCCAGTACTTC; CDR3 protein: CASSLRSRQETQYF
CDR3 length: 14; V gene: TRBV27; clone size: .; J gene: TRBJ2-5; D gene: .; CDR3 DNA: TGTGCCAGCAGTCAACCTAACGTCGGGGAGACCCAGTACTTC; CDR3 protein: CASSQPNVGETQYF
CDR3 length: 15; V gene: TRBV19; clone size: .; J gene: TRBJ2-1; D gene: .; CDR3 DNA: TGTGCCCCCTCCTTTGACAGGACGAAGTACAATGAGCAGTTCTTC; CDR3 protein: CAPSFDRTKYNEQFF
CDR3 length: 18; V gene: TRBV28; clone size: .; J gene: TRBJ2-6; D gene: TRBD1; CDR3 DNA: TGTGCCAGCAGTTTTTATGGACAGGGGAGGTCTGGGGCCAACGTCCTGACTTTC; CDR3 protein: CASSFYGQGRSGANVLTF
CDR3 length: 16; V gene: TRBV13; clone size: .; J gene: TRBJ2-3; D gene: TRBD1; CDR3 DNA: TGTGCCAGCAGCTTAGGCGCAGGGGGCGAAACAGATACGCAGTATTTT; CDR3 protein: CASSLGAGGETDTQYF
CDR3 length: 13; V gene: TRBV5-1; clone size: .; J gene: TRBJ1-2; D gene: .; CDR3 DNA: TGCGCCAGCAGCTTGGAACTGGAGGATGGCTACACCTTC; CDR3 protein: CASSLELEDGYTF
CDR3 length: 15; V gene: TRBV6-5; clone size: .; J gene: TRBJ2-7; D gene: TRBD2; CDR3 DNA: TGTGCCAGCAGTTCGAGACTAGCGGGGTCCTACGAGCAGTACTTC; CDR3 protein: CASSSRLAGSYEQYF
CDR3 length: 16; V gene: TRBV27; clone size: .; J gene: TRBJ2-3; D gene: TRBD1; CDR3 DNA: TGTGCCAGCAGTTTATTGAAGACAGGGGGCACAGATACGCAGTATTTT; CDR3 protein: CASSLLKTGGTDTQYF
CDR3 length: 15; V gene: TRBV5-3; clone size: .; J gene: TRBJ2-1; D gene: .; CDR3 DNA: TGTGCCAGAAGCTTCGCGGAGAGAGCCGACAATGAGCAGTTCTTC; CDR3 protein: CARSFAERADNEQFF
CDR3 length: 13; V gene: TRBV10-3; clone size: once; J gene: TRBJ2-3; D gene: .; CDR3 DNA: TGTGCCATGCGGCGGGCTAGCACAGATACGCAGTATTTT; CDR3 protein: CAMRRASTDTQYF
CDR3 length: 14; V gene: TRBV18; clone size: .; J gene: TRBJ2-1; D gene: TRBD2; CDR3 DNA: TGTGCCAGCAAGGGACTAGCGGGGTACAATGAGCAGTTCTTC; CDR3 protein: CASKGLAGYNEQFF
CDR3 length: 13; V gene: TRBV30; clone size: .; J gene: TRBJ1-1; D gene: TRBD1; CDR3 DNA: TGTGCCTACGACAGGGGGCAGAACACTGAAGCTTTCTTT; CDR3 protein: CAYDRGQNTEAFF
CDR3 length: 13; V gene: TRBV9; clone size: .; J gene: TRBJ1-1; D gene: .; CDR3 DNA: TGTGCCAGCAGCGTAGTTAGTAACACTGAAGCTTTCTTT; CDR3 protein: CASSVVSNTEAFF
CDR3 length: 15; V gene: TRBV2; clone size: .; J gene: TRBJ1-2; D gene: .; CDR3 DNA: TGTGCCAGCAGTATTCGATCGGGGGATAACTATGGCTACACCTTC; CDR3 protein: CASSIRSGDNYGYTF
CDR3 length: 13; V gene: TRBV28; clone size: .; J gene: TRBJ2-7; D gene: .; CDR3 DNA: TGTGCCAGCAGTCCTCCGGACACCGACGAGCAGTACTTC; CDR3 protein: CASSPPDTDEQYF
CDR3 length: 15; V gene: TRBV4-2; clone size: .; J gene: TRBJ2-1; D gene: TRBD1; CDR3 DNA: TGTGCCAGCAGCCCAGACAGGGGGTTTATCAGTGAGCAGTTCTTC; CDR3 protein: CASSPDRGFISEQFF
CDR3 length: 12; V gene: TRBV7-9; clone size: .; J gene: TRBJ1-1; D gene: .; CDR3 DNA: TGTGCCAGCACCCGAGAGGTCCCTGAAGCTTTCTTT; CDR3 protein: CASTREVPEAFF
CDR3 length: 15; V gene: TRBV27; clone size: .; J gene: TRBJ2-3; D gene: .; CDR3 DNA: TGTTACGGTGGCCCGGAGAGTCCTGGAACAGATACGCAGTATTTT; CDR3 protein: CYGGPESPGTDTQYF
CDR3 length: 20; V gene: TRBV28; clone size: .; J gene: TRBJ2-1; D gene: TRBD2; CDR3 DNA: TGTGCCAGCAGTTCCGCCGACAGGGGAGGGGGGACTAGCGGGAGAAATGAGCAGTTCTTC; CDR3 protein: CASSSADRGGGTSGRNEQFF
CDR3 length: 14; V gene: TRBV11-2; clone size: .; J gene: TRBJ2-7; D gene: TRBD1; CDR3 DNA: TGTGCCAGCAGCTCAATACAGGGGGCCTACGAGCAGTACTTC; CDR3 protein: CASSSIQGAYEQYF
CDR3 length: 10; V gene: TRBV6-4; clone size: .; J gene: TRBJ2-7; D gene: .; CDR3 DNA: TGTGCCAGCACGGTCTACGAGCAGTACTTC; CDR3 protein: CASTVYEQYF
CDR3 length: 15; V gene: TRBV2; clone size: .; J gene: TRBJ2-3; D gene: TRBD2; CDR3 DNA: TGTGCCAGCAGGGGACTAGCGGGGAGCACAGATACGCAGTATTTT; CDR3 protein: CASRGLAGSTDTQYF
CDR3 length: 16; V gene: TRBV2; clone size: .; J gene: TRBJ1-2; D gene: .; CDR3 DNA: TGTGCCAGCAGCGCCTCGAGAGGACAAGCTAACTATGGCTACACCTTC; CDR3 protein: CASSASRGQANYGYTF
CDR3 length: 12; V gene: TRBV14; clone size: .; J gene: TRBJ1-2; D gene: .; CDR3 DNA: TGTGCCAGCAGCCAAGACAGGGCGAGCTACACCTTC; CDR3 protein: CASSQDRASYTF
CDR3 length: 16; V gene: TRBV4-1; clone size: .; J gene: TRBJ2-1; D gene: TRBD1; CDR3 DNA: TGCGCCAGCAGCCAGTCGACAGGGGATCCCTACAATGAGCAGTTCTTC; CDR3 protein: CASSQSTGDPYNEQFF
CDR3 length: 19; V gene: TRBV2; clone size: .; J gene: TRBJ2-5; D gene: TRBD2; CDR3 DNA: TGTGCCAGCAGCACGAACACCCTTGGGGTAGCGGGAGGGACAGAGACCCAGTACTTC; CDR3 protein: CASSTNTLGVAGGTETQYF
CDR3 length: 13; V gene: TRBV30; clone size: .; J gene: TRBJ1-2; D gene: .; CDR3 DNA: TGTGCCTGGAGTATCGGACACCTCTATGGCTACACCTTC; CDR3 protein: CAWSIGHLYGYTF
CDR3 length: 17; V gene: TRBV28; clone size: .; J gene: TRBJ2-6; D gene: TRBD1; CDR3 DNA: TGTGCCAGCAGCTCAGGACAGGTTGAGGTAGGGGCCAACGTCCTGACTTTC; CDR3 protein: CASSSGQVEVGANVLTF
CDR3 length: 14; V gene: TRBV5-1; clone size: .; J gene: TRBJ1-2; D gene: .; CDR3 DNA: TGCGCCAGCAGCTTGGGGGGGACAACGGGGGGCTACACCTTC; CDR3 protein: CASSLGGTTGGYTF
CDR3 length: 14; V gene: TRBV5-4; clone size: .; J gene: TRBJ1-4; D gene: .; CDR3 DNA: TGTGCCAGCAGCTTGAAACAGGCTAATGAAAAACTGTTTTTT; CDR3 protein: CASSLKQANEKLFF
CDR3 length: 14; V gene: TRBV2; clone size: .; J gene: TRBJ2-3; D gene: .; CDR3 DNA: TGTGCCAGCAGTGACTTCCTCCGGACAGATACGCAGTATTTT; CDR3 protein: CASSDFLRTDTQYF
CDR3 length: 13; V gene: TRBV7-9; clone size: .; J gene: TRBJ1-2; D gene: .; CDR3 DNA: TGTGCCAGCAGCCGTGGACAAAGCTATGGCTACACCTTC; CDR3 protein: CASSRGQSYGYTF
CDR3 length: 14; V gene: TRBV6-5; clone size: .; J gene: TRBJ2-7; D gene: TRBD2; CDR3 DNA: TGTGCCAGCACAAGGACTAGTGAAACCGACGAGCAGTACTTC; CDR3 protein: CASTRTSETDEQYF
CDR3 length: 12; V gene: TRBV30; clone size: .; J gene: TRBJ1-2; D gene: .; CDR3 DNA: TGTGCCTGGACTTCGGACAATCGGGGCTACACCTTC; CDR3 protein: CAWTSDNRGYTF
CDR3 length: 12; V gene: TRBV7-9; clone size: once; J gene: TRBJ2-1; D gene: TRBD1; CDR3 DNA: TGTGCCACCTCCACAGGGGACAATGAGCAGTTCTTC; CDR3 protein: CATSTGDNEQFF
CDR3 length: 14; V gene: TRBV5-1; clone size: .; J gene: TRBJ2-7; D gene: .; CDR3 DNA: TGCGCCAGCAGCTACGCCAGGGCAGGGTGGGAGCAGTACTTC; CDR3 protein: CASSYARAGWEQYF
CDR3 length: 13; V gene: TRBV27; clone size: .; J gene: TRBJ1-1; D gene: .; CDR3 DNA: TGTGCCAGCAGTTTAGCAGGGAACACTGAAGCTTTCTTT; CDR3 protein: CASSLAGNTEAFF
CDR3 length: 15; V gene: TRBV10-3; clone size: .; J gene: TRBJ2-1; D gene: TRBD2; CDR3 DNA: TGTGCCATCAGTGGCAGGACTAGATCTGGTAATGAGCAGTTCTTC; CDR3 protein: CAISGRTRSGNEQFF
CDR3 length: 15; V gene: TRBV19; clone size: .; J gene: TRBJ2-4; D gene: .; CDR3 DNA: TGTGCCAGTAAGACTTTAGGTACGGCCAAAAACATTCAGTACTTC; CDR3 protein: CASKTLGTAKNIQYF
CDR3 length: 14; V gene: TRBV6-1; clone size: .; J gene: TRBJ2-1; D gene: TRBD2; CDR3 DNA: TGTGCCAGCCCTGGGGGGCTAGCGGGTGGTGAGCAGTTCTTC; CDR3 protein: CASPGGLAGGEQFF
CDR3 length: 15; V gene: TRBV5-1; clone size: once; J gene: TRBJ1-4; D gene: TRBD1; CDR3 DNA: TGCGCCAGCAGCTTAAGGACAGGGGGGATCGAAAAACTGTTTTTT; CDR3 protein: CASSLRTGGIEKLFF
CDR3 length: 15; V gene: TRBV9; clone size: .; J gene: TRBJ1-3; D gene: .; CDR3 DNA: TGTGCCAGCAGCGTCGGGGGAAGGAGTGGAAACACCATATATTTT; CDR3 protein: CASSVGGRSGNTIYF
CDR3 length: 14; V gene: TRBV6-1; clone size: few; J gene: TRBJ1-2; D gene: .; CDR3 DNA: TGTGCCAGCAGTGAAGCAGGAGGGAACTATGGCTACACCTTC; CDR3 protein: CASSEAGGNYGYTF
CDR3 length: 12; V gene: TRBV5-1; clone size: .; J gene: TRBJ1-2; D gene: .; CDR3 DNA: TGCGCCAGCAGCTACGACAGTGATGGCTACACCTTC; CDR3 protein: CASSYDSDGYTF
CDR3 length: 15; V gene: TRBV13; clone size: .; J gene: TRBJ2-3; D gene: TRBD2; CDR3 DNA: TGTGCCAGCAGCTCGCCGGCTAGCGGGATAGATACGCAGTATTTT; CDR3 protein: CASSSPASGIDTQYF
CDR3 length: 17; V gene: TRBV10-3; clone size: .; J gene: TRBJ2-2; D gene: TRBD2; CDR3 DNA: TGTGCCATCAGTGAGCGATGGACTAGCGGACACACCGGGGAGCTGTTTTTT; CDR3 protein: CAISERWTSGHTGELFF
CDR3 length: 13; V gene: TRBV29-1; clone size: .; J gene: TRBJ1-1; D gene: .; CDR3 DNA: TGCAGCGTTGAGGGAGGGACGAGGACTGAAGCTTTCTTT; CDR3 protein: CSVEGGTRTEAFF
CDR3 length: 15; V gene: TRBV7-2; clone size: .; J gene: TRBJ1-4; D gene: TRBD1; CDR3 DNA: TGTGCCAGCAGCTTAGTTTGGACAGGGGTTGAAAAACTGTTTTTT; CDR3 protein: CASSLVWTGVEKLFF
CDR3 length: 15; V gene: TRBV27; clone size: .; J gene: TRBJ1-1; D gene: .; CDR3 DNA: TGTGCCAGTCTTTCGGACTGGGAGACGAACACTGAAGCTTTCTTT; CDR3 protein: CASLSDWETNTEAFF
CDR3 length: 14; V gene: TRBV28; clone size: .; J gene: TRBJ2-5; D gene: .; CDR3 DNA: TGTGCCAGCAGGGAGGGAGCGAACCAAGAGACCCAGTACTTC; CDR3 protein: CASREGANQETQYF
CDR3 length: 14; V gene: TRBV10-2; clone size: .; J gene: TRBJ2-7; D gene: TRBD2; CDR3 DNA: TGCGCCAGCAAGGTAGCGGGAGCCTCCTACGAGCAGTACTTC; CDR3 protein: CASKVAGASYEQYF